The 2 T cell receptor beta chains below were found in one sample sequenced in a study of low-dose radiotherapy and immunotherapy resistance in tumors. cDNA synthesis used a TRAV/TRBV-specific primer set for both chains. A constant-region primer paired with the V-primer adapter amplified TCRs over approximately 20 PCR cycles. MiXCR, applied by TCRdb to the reads, yields one record per CDR3 protein. The data hold some 57,000 distinct CDR3 sequences, with roughly 24% observed a single time. The time point was: before trial treatment. Sequenced here: PBMCs, sampled before treatment. The receptors here all came from a male donor with prostate cancer.

The V and J genes are TRBV18 and TRBJ2-3; unclear D gene. V lost 3 bases and J lost 1, with 8 bases in between. The CDR3 totals 14 residues. The V gene's germline CDR1 is KGHSH and CDR2 LQKENI. The CDR3 nucleotides read TGTGCCAGCTCACCTGTCGAGGGCACAGATACGCAGTATTTT. This encodes CASSPVEGTDTQYF.

As regards this clonotype: A much larger clone lies one base from this, so it may be a read error. The V and J genes are TRBV27 and TRBJ2-7; D remains ambiguous. V was clipped by 3 bases and J by 0 bases, with 3 bases between them. Germline V lookup: CDR1 MNHEY, CDR2 SMNVEV (reference sequence). The CDR3 is 12 residues long. CDR3 in DNA: TGTGCCAGCAGTTTCCCCTCCTACGAGCAGTACTTC. Translating gives CASSFPSYEQYF.